The entry below gives a single T cell receptor beta chain sequence along with its context. Its antigen remains unknown. Sequencing relied on a cDNA template that was reverse transcribed from extracted RNA. TCRdb's table, derived via immunoSEQ multiplex PCR, lists solely in-frame clones and lacks some. The repertoire includes 150,000 to 200,000 clones, 50% to 60% of them detected once, and roughly 15% sits in the top ten. The data were obtained in a study of CD8+ T cells in alopecia areata. Study as a whole: People stayed on tofacitinib for 6 to 18 months, then stopped the drug for 6 months. Study-level findings and limits: Normal skin's resident alphabeta T cells are also sequenced in scalp samples. Although TCR sharing was seen in mice, sharing across patients was less clear, possibly for HLA-related reasons.

From alopecia areata patients, lesional scalp punch biopsies and peripheral blood were collected. The CDR3 spans 14 residues. Germline V CDR1 and CDR2: SGHRS, YFSETQ. Trimming stripped 0 bases from V and 12 bases from J, with 16 bases between. The source was CD4+ T cells sorted from blood, collected at week 0. The receptor was derived from a human donor with alopecia areata. The chain uses TRBV5-1 and TRBJ1-5; D is unclear. CDR3 nucleotides: TGCGCCAGCAGCTTGGGGGCCTCAGGCGGGGTCCAGCATTTT. Amino acids: CASSLGASGGVQHF.